This passage covers 9 T cell receptor beta chains from one sample sequenced in a study of cytomegalovirus exposure and HLA in healthy donors (dated by TCRdb to between 2016 and 2019). The receptor library was made with the immunoSEQ multiplex PCR assay. A mixture of 60 forward primers for TCR Vbeta segments and 13 reverse primers for TCR Jbeta segments was used in the multiplex PCR. TCRdb obtained this table from immuneACCESS and retained in-frame rearrangements with V and J assigned. These tables miss some clones; where compared with another copy, unresolved V genes account for less than half of the shortfall, and the remainder is unexplained. This sample lists around 100,000 clones; around three quarters were detected once. The ten largest clones take up roughly 4.2% of the sample. The sequencing input was PBMCs. Receptors originate from a woman in her thirties or forties in good health and CMV-seropositive.

The chain links TRBV7-2 to TRBJ2-2; weak D call: TRBD1 (5 bases). This CDR3 contains 13 residues. Trimming pared 10 bases from V and 1 base from J, leaving 10 bases between. Per the germline V gene, CDR1 is SGHTA and CDR2 is FQGNSA. CDR3 amino acids: CATKGLNTGELFF. CDR3 DNA: TGTGCCACAAAGGGGTTGAACACCGGGGAGCTGTTTTTT.

This clone has just a few counts. The chain combines TRBV11-2 with TRBJ2-3; D is ambiguous. The CDR3 length is 15 residues. CDR1 and CDR2 (germline): SGHAT, FQNNGV. Trimming cost V 3 bases and J 2 bases, with 12 bases left between them. DNA of the CDR3: TGTGCCAGCAGCTTGTCGGCAGGCCCCACAGATACGCAGTATTTT. Translation: CASSLSAGPTDTQYF. The entire variable domain, with the rest obtained from reference TRBV11-2 and TRBJ2-3, is as follows: EAGVAQSPRYKIIEKRQSVAFWCNPISGHATLYWYQQILGQGPKLLIQFQNNGVVDDSQLPKDRFSAERLKGVDSTLKIQPAKLEDSAVYLCASSLSAGPTDTQYFGPGTRLTVL.

The chain employs TRBV13 and TRBJ1-3; no clear D. The V gene's germline CDR1 is PRHDT and CDR2 FYEKMQ (reference sequence). The V end lost 3 bases, the J end lost 2 bases, and 8 bases lay between the germline ends. This CDR3 is built from 14 residues. The CDR3 reads CASSFGETGNTIYF. The CDR3 nucleotides read TGTGCCAGCAGCTTCGGGGAGACTGGAAACACCATATATTTT.

The genes are TRBV7-6 and TRBJ2-7; TRBD1 matches 7 bases. The CDR3 contains 15 residues. The germline V gene has CDR1 SGHVS and CDR2 FNYEAQ. V lost 6 bases to trimming and J lost 3 bases; unmatched junction nucleotides: 11. The CDR3 DNA follows: TGTGCCAGCAGTTACGAAACAGGGGCCTTCTACGAGCAGTACTTC. Amino acid sequence: CASSYETGAFYEQYF.

A word on this clone: A read error may produce the germline difference seen at one junction end. V gene TRBV7-7 combines with J gene TRBJ2-3; TRBD1 matches 7 bases. The CDR3 totals 15 residues. Germline V CDR1 and CDR2: SSHAT, FNYEAQ (reference sequence). CDR3 DNA sequence: TGTGCTAGCAGCCAGGGACAGCCTCCTTCAGATACGCAGTATTTT. Protein product: CASSQGQPPSDTQYF. Looking up the rest from reference TRBV7-7 and TRBJ2-3 gives the full variable domain: GAGVSQSPRYKVTKRGQDVTLRCDPISSHATLYWYQQALGQGPEFLTYFNYEAQPDKSGLPSDRFSAERPEGSISTLTIQRTEQRDSAMYRCASSQGQPPSDTQYFGPGTRLTVL.

This chain connects TRBV29-1 to TRBJ2-1, with 7 bases matching TRBD2. V was pared by 4 bases and J by 7 bases, with 4 bases of the junction left unmatched. This CDR3 region has 12 residues. CDR1 is SQVTM, CDR2 ANQGSEA, per germline. The CDR3 loop is CSVAASGNEQFF. The CDR3 bases are TGCAGCGTTGCGGCTAGCGGAAATGAGCAGTTCTTC.

This clone was detected only a few times. This chain links TRBV21-1 with TRBJ2-1; the table's D call, TRBD2, has no DNA check behind it. TRBV21-1 constitutes a pseudogene. This CDR3 region has 16 residues. The CDR3 reads CASSKATQRRNNEQFF. As DNA, the CDR3 is TGTGCCAGCAGCAAAGCTACCCAGCGGAGGAACAATGAGCAGTTCTTC.

This chain joins TRBV2 and TRBJ2-1; TRBD2 matches at 14 bases. This CDR3 region has 18 residues. V dropped 6 bases and J dropped 3; count of bases not matched to a gene: 10. The V gene's germline CDR1 is SNHLY and CDR2 FYNNEI. In DNA, the CDR3 is TGTGCCAGCAGCGGGACTAGCGGGAGAGGGGGAGGCTACAATGAGCAGTTCTTC. It codes for CASSGTSGRGGGYNEQFF.

The chain carries TRBV9 and TRBJ2-3; no clear D. Germline CDR1 and CDR2: SGDLS and YYNGEE. Trimming cost V 0 bases and J 3 bases, with 14 bases left between them. This CDR3 comprises 16 residues. The CDR3 bases are TGTGCCAGCAGCGTAGGTTCTGGCCACGAAACAGATACGCAGTATTTT. Amino acid sequence: CASSVGSGHETDTQYF.